These 17 T cell receptor beta chains originate from one sample sequenced in a study of beta chain features in type 1 diabetes. Sequenced material consisted of expressed TCRB transcripts (all of the isolated RNA was reverse transcribed). Only in-frame clones appear in the TCRdb table, and some are missing; sequencing was by immunoSEQ multiplex PCR. The sample lists around 300,000 clones; about 14% were seen once. The sequenced sample consisted of central memory CD4+ T cells from blood. All receptors come from a man aged 30-40 years in good health.

This clone came up a few times. This rearrangement joins TRBV18 to TRBJ2-1; TRBD2 might be the D (5 bases). Per germline, CDR1 KGHSH and CDR2 LQKENI. V was clipped by 6 bases and J by 8 bases, with 20 bases between them. CDR3 length equals 15 residues. The CDR3 nucleotides read TGTGCCAGCTCGTCCACTGGCTCATTGCGGGATGAGCAGTTCTTC. Its protein product is CASSSTGSLRDEQFF.

This clone was detected a few times. This chain links TRBV30 with TRBJ2-3; 11 bases are a match to TRBD1. Germline V gene sequence: CDR1 GTSNPN, CDR2 SVGIG (reference sequence). The CDR3 spans 14 residues. The V and J ends lost 3 bases and 4 bases, in that order; junction bases with no gene match: 3. CDR3 loop: CAWSQGQGADTQYF. CDR3 nucleotides: TGTGCCTGGAGCCAGGGACAGGGGGCAGATACGCAGTATTTT.

The chain employs TRBV7-9 and TRBJ2-2; D unresolved. In germline, CDR1 is SEHNR, CDR2 FQNEAQ (reference sequence). CDR3 length: 17 residues. V lost 3 bases to trimming and J lost 1 base, with 15 bases between them. The CDR3 DNA reads TGTGCCAGCAGCTTGTCGGACCTCTTAGGGAACACCGGGGAGCTGTTTTTT. Its protein product is CASSLSDLLGNTGELFF.

This clone has just one count. The gene calls are TRBV27 and TRBJ2-2; D gene ambiguous. This CDR3 comprises 16 residues. V was shortened by 8 bases and J by 5 bases, with 21 bases between the two germline ends. Germline values: CDR1 MNHEY, CDR2 SMNVEV (reference sequence). In nucleotides, the CDR3 is TGTGCCAGCTGCCCCGCGACCAAAGGACGGACCGGGGAGCTGTTTTTT. This sequence encodes CASCPATKGRTGELFF.

Turning to this clone: The junction does not match germline at one end; this may be a read error. This sequence joins TRBV7-9 and TRBJ1-3; D gene unclear. The V gene's germline CDR1 is SEHNR and CDR2 FQNEAQ (reference sequence). The CDR3 covers 16 residues. Written as DNA, the CDR3 is TGTGCCAGCAGCCTAGCCCCAGGAATCTCTGGAAACACCATATATTTT. Translation: CASSLAPGISGNTIYF.

V usage is TRBV7-9 and J usage is TRBJ2-2, with D maybe TRBD1 (5 bases). Trimming shortened V by 3 bases and J by 7 bases, and 12 bases separated the two germline ends. There are 14 residues in the CDR3. CDR1 is SEHNR, CDR2 FQNEAQ, per germline (reference sequence). CDR3 coding DNA: TGTGCCAGCAGCTTCCAGGGTGTTGACGGGGAGCTGTTTTTT. This gives the protein CASSFQGVDGELFF. The whole variable domain, remainder taken from reference TRBV7-9 and TRBJ2-2, is DTGVSQNPRHKITKRGQNVTFRCDPISEHNRLYWYRQTLGQGPEFLTYFQNEAQLEKSRLLSDRFSAERPKGSFSTLEIQRTEQGDSAMYLCASSFQGVDGELFFGEGSRLTVL.

This clone was seen repeatedly, ten times or more. The chain recombines TRBV18 with TRBJ1-2; TRBD1 might be the D (6 bases). Germline CDR1 is KGHSH and CDR2 is LQKENI. The CDR3 consists of 14 residues. V was clipped by 4 bases and J by 4 bases, with 13 bases between them. CDR3 loop: CASSRDRGGYGYTF. The CDR3 DNA reads TGTGCCAGCTCACGGGACCGAGGGGGCTATGGCTACACCTTC.

The sample holds many counts of this clone. The chain carries TRBV19 and TRBJ1-6, with D perhaps TRBD1 (6 bases). This CDR3 region has 17 residues. Per the germline V gene, CDR1 is LNHDA and CDR2 is SQIVND (reference sequence). V was cut by 8 bases and J by 0 bases, with 17 bases left in between. The CDR3 sequence is CASGEGGRRSYNSPLHF. CDR3 coding DNA: TGTGCCAGTGGGGAGGGGGGCAGGCGCTCCTATAATTCACCCCTCCACTTT.

This clone was detected a few times. This chain links TRBV4-1 with TRBJ2-5; 8 positions match TRBD2. V lost 3 bases to trimming and J lost 0 bases; unmatched junction nucleotides: 3. The length of the CDR3 is 15 residues. Germline V lookup: CDR1 MGHRA, CDR2 YSYEKL. CDR3 protein: CASSQGLVNQETQYF. In DNA form, the CDR3 reads TGCGCCAGCAGCCAGGGACTAGTAAACCAAGAGACCCAGTACTTC.

The chain is built from TRBV2 and TRBJ2-7; D unclear. The CDR3 sequence is 14 residues long. With 6 bases removed from V and 2 bases from J, the gap between germline ends came to 14 bases. Germline loops: CDR1 SNHLY, CDR2 FYNNEI. The CDR3 here is CASSQGGWTYEQYV. In DNA form, the CDR3 reads TGTGCCAGCAGCCAAGGCGGTTGGACCTACGAGCAGTACGTC.

The chain employs TRBV7-6 and TRBJ1-4; possible D gene TRBD1, 5 bases. Trimming left V 2 bases short and J 14 bases short, with 15 bases between. Germline CDR1 reads SGHVS; CDR2 reads FNYEAQ. The CDR3 length is 13 residues. This CDR3 reads CASSLKDGGDLFF. For the CDR3, the DNA is TGTGCCAGCAGCTTAAAGGATGGAGGGGACCTGTTTTTT.

V and J are TRBV7-2 and TRBJ2-1, with D hard to call. CDR1 is SGHTA, CDR2 FQGNSA, per germline. Trimming pared 1 base from V and 1 base from J, leaving 8 bases between. This CDR3 has 15 residues. The chain's CDR3 is CASSLEDGSYNEQFF. The CDR3 nucleotides read TGTGCCAGCAGCTTAGAAGACGGGTCCTACAATGAGCAGTTCTTC.

V is TRBV27 and J is TRBJ1-5; the D is unclear. Deletions cut 3 bases from V and 0 bases from J, with 9 bases between. Germline V gene data show CDR1 as MNHEY and CDR2 as SMNVEV (reference sequence). CDR3 length: 15 residues. For the CDR3, the DNA is TGTGCCAGCAGTTTTCAGATGGCTAGCAATCAGCCCCAGCATTTT. Translated, it gives CASSFQMASNQPQHF.

Turning to this clone: The junction departs from the called germline gene at one end, perhaps through a read error. V and J are TRBV6-5 and TRBJ2-3, with D possibly TRBD1 on 6 matching bases. This CDR3 spans 12 amino acids. The germline V gene has CDR1 MNHEY and CDR2 SVGAGI. The CDR3 DNA reads as TGTGCCATCAGTGCAGGGGTAGATACGCAGTATTTT. Translated: CAISAGVDTQYF.

This clone was seen ten or more times. This chain joins TRBV7-9 and TRBJ2-1; a weak D match, TRBD1 (5 bases). Germline loops: CDR1 SEHNR, CDR2 FQNEAQ (reference sequence). The CDR3 has 13 residues. V dropped 2 bases and J dropped 9 bases, with 11 bases sitting between them. The CDR3 coding sequence is TGTGCCAGCAGCTTACAGGGCGAAGGTGAGCAGTTCTTC. Translation gives CASSLQGEGEQFF.

This clone was found a few times. The chain joins TRBV19 to TRBJ1-2; D remains unclear. The V end was cut by 4 bases, the J end by 7 bases, with 10 bases between. CDR1 is LNHDA and CDR2 is SQIVND in the germline V gene (reference sequence). The CDR3 is 12 residues long. The CDR3 DNA sequence: TGTGCCAGTAGTAACGGGCAAGGTGGCTACACCTTC. Translated, it gives CASSNGQGGYTF.

This clone was recorded a few times. The genes are TRBV6-5 and TRBJ2-1; 9 bases line up with TRBD2. This CDR3 spans 16 amino acids. Germline lookup yields CDR1 MNHEY and CDR2 SVGAGI. The V and J ends lost 4 bases and 7 bases, in that order; junction bases with no gene match: 11. In DNA, the CDR3 is TGTGCCAGCAGTTCCCCCGGCGGGAGGGCCGGTAATGAGCAGTTCTTC. It is translated as CASSSPGGRAGNEQFF.